This TCR beta chain originates from a study of T cell repertoires in cytomegalovirus infection. Study at large: Both CMV infection and a matching HLA type were indicated by public TCR beta signatures. Points from the study as a whole: There were HLA-C-restricted CMV-specific TCR beta clonotypes dominating the ex vivo response.

TCRdb itself ran the reads through MiXCR, one entry per CDR3 protein. The top ten clones hold around 12% of a sample with about 770,000 distinct CDR3 sequences, 25% to 30% of them seen once. J gave up 7 bases and V 5 bases, and 15 bases lay outside the gene matches. The CDR3 runs 16 residues. The germline V gene encodes CDR1 SGHTA and CDR2 FQGNSA. This clonotype has more than one count but fewer than ten. The antigen is unknown. Sequences were derived from cultured CD8+ T cells from PBMCs, sampled from culture after CMV antigen stimulation. The chain carries TRBV7-2 and TRBJ1-2; TRBD1 aligns across 8 bases. The TCR was taken from a human donor in good health (CMV status not recorded). Some clones in this sample may be carry-over from other donors' samples. Here the CDR3 reads CASSPGSRTGLSGYTF. In nucleotides, the CDR3 is TGTGCCAGCAGCCCAGGTAGTAGGACAGGGTTGTCTGGCTACACCTTC.